This TCR beta chain came from a study of T cell changes during pregnancy in multiple sclerosis. Assay used: immunoSEQ multiplex PCR; TCRdb lists only in-frame clones, some missing. The repertoire has fewer than 70,000 clones, approximately 92% of them found once; the top ten carry less than 3%. The length of the CDR3 is 15 residues. V gave up 3 bases and J gave up 2 bases; unmatched junction bases: 1. Germline loops: CDR1 SGHNT, CDR2 YYREEE (reference sequence). The TCR originated in a female donor in good health, enrolled as a control in a pregnancy study. Here the sequenced sample was peripheral blood, taken in the second trimester of pregnancy. The V gene is TRBV5-4, the J gene TRBJ2-1; TRBD2 agrees at 11 bases. Here the CDR3 reads CASSSLAGAYNEQFF. DNA of the CDR3: TGTGCCAGCAGCTCACTAGCGGGAGCCTACAATGAGCAGTTCTTC.